This TCR beta chain was retrieved from a study of blood T cell repertoires in COVID-19. About the research overall: Researchers got acute and convalescent COVID-19 samples from the United States, Italy and Spain.

Germline V gives CDR1 SGHAT, CDR2 FQDESV (reference sequence). This CDR3 region has 15 residues. Germline trimming cut 10 bases from V and 3 bases from J; bases unmatched to any gene: 11. This clone appeared once. The table came from immunoSEQ multiplex PCR; TCRdb's copy has only in-frame clones and leaves some out. In the table there are some 300,000 clones, 70% to 90% of which are singletons. Sequences were obtained from peripheral blood. The sequence came from a woman in her fifties or sixties with COVID-19, enrolled during active disease. The chain combines TRBV11-1 with TRBJ2-2; 7 nucleotides line up with TRBD1. CDR3 loop: CATSPRDSYTGELFF. The CDR3 DNA follows: TGTGCCACCTCCCCCCGGGACAGCTACACCGGGGAGCTGTTTTTT.